This TCR beta chain was profiled in a study of T cell responses to AZD1222 COVID-19 vaccine. The CDR3 is 19 amino acids. Germline trimming cut 0 bases from V and 2 bases from J; bases unmatched to any gene: 6. From germline, CDR1 is MGHRA and CDR2 YSYEKL. Profiling relied on immunoSEQ multiplex PCR, and the TCRdb table lists in-frame clones only, not all of them. Among about 110,000 clones listed, approximately 89% were seen once. The TCR was taken from an adult who received the AZD1222 COVID-19 vaccine. The genes are TRBV4-1 and TRBJ2-1; 14 bases are a match to TRBD2. This material consisted of peripheral blood, taken 28 days after the second AZD1222 dose. CDR3 nucleotide sequence: TGCGCCAGCAGCCAAGATGGGACTAGCGGGAGAAGGCCCTACAATGAGCAGTTCTTC. Amino acids: CASSQDGTSGRRPYNEQFF.